The 27 T cell receptor beta chains reported below all come from one sample, sequenced in a study of blood T cell repertoires in COVID-19. Measured with immunoSEQ multiplex PCR; TCRdb has only the in-frame clones, and not every one. The sample records more than 200,000 clones, 84% being singletons. Sequenced material: peripheral blood. These TCRs come from a woman older than 75 with COVID-19, enrolled during active disease.

This chain connects TRBV6-1 to TRBJ1-6; D perhaps matches TRBD1 (6 bases). This CDR3 spans 17 amino acids. CDR1 is MNHNS and CDR2 is SASEGT in the germline V gene. V was trimmed by 1 base and J by 6 bases, leaving 16 bases between them. CDR3 sequence reads: CASSEGGGLPRNSPLHF. Here the CDR3 DNA reads TGTGCCAGCAGTGAAGGAGGGGGTTTACCTCGTAATTCACCCCTCCACTTT.

This clone was counted between two and nine times. In the same sample, other DNA sequences code for this CDR3. The chain combines TRBV11-2 with TRBJ1-1; D not resolved. Germline CDR1 SGHAT, CDR2 FQNNGV. CDR3 length: 14 amino acids. V shed 2 bases and J shed 1 base, with 8 bases lying between them. CDR3 protein: CASSLIEGNTEAFF. For the CDR3, the DNA is TGTGCCAGCAGCTTAATCGAGGGGAACACTGAAGCTTTCTTT. The full variable domain, in which reference TRBV11-2 and TRBJ1-1 provide the parts outside the CDR3, is EAGVAQSPRYKIIEKRQSVAFWCNPISGHATLYWYQQILGQGPKLLIQFQNNGVVDDSQLPKDRFSAERLKGVDSTLKIQPAKLEDSAVYLCASSLIEGNTEAFFGQGTRLTVV.

The chain combines TRBV6-5 with TRBJ2-2; D is unresolved. Per the germline V gene, CDR1 is MNHEY and CDR2 is SVGAGI. The CDR3 is 12 amino acids. V shed 8 bases and J shed 5 bases, with 9 bases lying between them. Here the CDR3 DNA reads TGTGCCAGCCAACTTCTGACCGGGGAGCTGTTTTTT. It specifies CASQLLTGELFF.

This chain uses TRBV6-5 with TRBJ2-3; D perhaps matches TRBD2 (7 bases). Germline assignment: CDR1 MNHEY and CDR2 SVGAGI. This CDR3 has 15 amino acids. The ends were cut back, 8 bases at V and 5 bases at J, with 20 bases in the middle. The CDR3 coding sequence is TGTGCCAGCGTAATTGGGGGGGCTAGAGGAGATACGCAGTATTTT. The encoded protein is CASVIGGARGDTQYF.

This clone is a singleton in its sample. This chain connects TRBV12-3 or TRBV12-4 to TRBJ2-5; a possible D gene is TRBD1 (6 bases). Trimming took off 6 bases at V and 5 bases at J, with 13 bases between the two ends. CDR3 length: 13 residues. The CDR3 sequence is CASRQGFWETQYF. The CDR3 nucleotides read TGTGCCAGCAGGCAGGGGTTTTGGGAGACCCAGTACTTC.

The genes are TRBV2 and TRBJ2-1; TRBD2 matches at 7 bases. The CDR3 runs to 15 residues. The germline V gene encodes CDR1 SNHLY and CDR2 FYNNEI. Germline trimming cut 1 base from V and 2 bases from J; bases unmatched to any gene: 2. The CDR3: CASSEGLATYNEQFF. CDR3 DNA: TGTGCCAGCAGTGAAGGACTAGCAACCTACAATGAGCAGTTCTTC. Variable domain in full (rest from reference TRBV2 and TRBJ2-1): EPEVTQTPSHQVTQMGQEVILRCVPISNHLYFYWYRQILGQKVEFLVSFYNNEISEKSEIFDDQFSVERPDGSNFTLKIRSTKLEDSAMYFCASSEGLATYNEQFFGPGTRLTVL.

This clone was recorded only once. At one end the junction does not follow the germline gene, possibly because of a read error. The chain combines TRBV5-8 with TRBJ2-1, with 8 bases identical to TRBD2. In germline, CDR1 is SGHTS, CDR2 YDEGEE. The CDR3 extends over 12 amino acids. CDR3 in DNA: TGTGCCAGCAGCTTGGTTGGGACTAGAGGGATCTTC. This sequence encodes CASSLVGTRGIF. Full variable domain (remainder filled in from reference TRBV5-8 and TRBJ2-1): EAGVTQSPTHLIKTRGQQATLRCSPISGHTSVYWYQQALGLGLQFLLWYDEGEERNRGNFPPRFSGRQFPNYSSELNVNALELEDSALYLCASSLVGTRGIFGPGTRLTVL.

This chain uses TRBV28 with TRBJ2-5; D is ambiguous. Germline V lookup: CDR1 MDHEN, CDR2 SYDVKM. Trimming removed 8 bases from V and 1 base from J, with 17 bases in between. The CDR3 is 15 amino acids. CDR3 DNA sequence: TGTGCCAGCGTATCCCAACAGCCGTTCCAAGAGACCCAGTACTTC. Amino acid sequence: CASVSQQPFQETQYF.

This chain connects TRBV6-6 to TRBJ2-5, with D possibly matching TRBD1 (7 bases). V lost 6 bases and J lost 3, with 17 bases in between. Germline loops: CDR1 MNHNY, CDR2 SVGAGI (reference sequence). This CDR3 comprises 15 residues. The CDR3 coding sequence is TGTGCCAGCAGCTCGCGCGGGACAGTCGAAGAGACCCAGTACTTC. Encoded protein: CASSSRGTVEETQYF.

This chain connects TRBV19 to TRBJ1-1; 8 bases align to TRBD1. The CDR3 length is 14 residues. The germline gives CDR1 LNHDA, CDR2 SQIVND (reference sequence). With V trimmed by 5 bases and J by 2 bases, 4 bases remained unmatched. CDR3 DNA: TGTGCCAGTAGTCAACAGGGGGGAAACACTGAAGCTTTCTTT. It yields the protein CASSQQGGNTEAFF.

The rearrangement joins TRBV3-1 (or the pseudogene TRBV3-2) to TRBJ1-2; D possibly corresponds to TRBD1 (6 bases). This CDR3 spans 15 amino acids. Germline V gives CDR1 LGHDT, CDR2 YNNKEL (reference sequence). V lost 0 bases and J lost 8, with 16 bases in between. CDR3: CASSQDWFGGQGYTF. CDR3 DNA sequence: TGTGCCAGCAGCCAAGATTGGTTCGGGGGGCAGGGCTACACCTTC.

The rearrangement links TRBV28 to TRBJ2-7; 10 bases align to TRBD1. The V gene end was trimmed by 5 bases and the J gene end by 2 bases; junction bases not matched to a gene: 6. The CDR3 loop spans 15 amino acids. CDR1 MDHEN and CDR2 SYDVKM come from the germline V gene. The CDR3 reads CASSGTGVATYEQYV. CDR3 nucleotides: TGTGCCAGCAGTGGGACAGGGGTAGCAACCTACGAGCAGTACGTC.

The genes are TRBV7-2 and TRBJ2-1; D possibly corresponds to TRBD1 (5 bases). Germline-derived CDR1 and CDR2 are SGHTA and FQGNSA. The CDR3 totals 15 residues. V lost 3 bases, J lost 2 bases, and 11 bases lay in between. CDR3 amino acids: CASSLRRQPYNEQFF. The CDR3, as DNA: TGTGCCAGCAGCTTGAGGAGACAGCCCTACAATGAGCAGTTCTTC.

This clone was recorded only once. CDR3 coding DNA: TGTGCCAGCAGCTTGGACAGGGCCGGGCCTAACTATGGCTACACCTTC. This codes for CASSLDRAGPNYGYTF. The chain links TRBV5-8 to TRBJ1-2; D perhaps matches TRBD1 (6 bases). Germline values: CDR1 SGHTS, CDR2 YDEGEE. This CDR3 spans 16 amino acids. Trimming cost V 0 bases and J 0 bases, with 12 bases left between them.

This sequence joins TRBV5-5 and TRBJ1-1; D gene ambiguous. V was shortened by 0 bases and J by 5 bases, with 17 bases between the two germline ends. The germline CDR1 and CDR2 sequences are SGHKS and YYEKEE (reference sequence). The CDR3 is 16 amino acids. In DNA, the CDR3 is TGTGCCAGCAGCTTGGTGTTTAGGTTGACCGGGACTGAAGCTTTCTTT. Translation gives CASSLVFRLTGTEAFF. Full variable domain (rest looked up from reference TRBV5-5 and TRBJ1-1): DAGVTQSPTHLIKTRGQQVTLRCSPISGHKSVSWYQQVLGQGPQFIFQYYEKEERGRGNFPDRFSARQFPNYSSELNVNALLLGDSALYLCASSLVFRLTGTEAFFGQGTRLTVV.

This chain uses TRBV16 with TRBJ1-5, with 8 bases identical to TRBD1. The junction had 4 bases not matched to a gene; V was cut back by 5 bases and J by 1 base. The germline gives CDR1 KGHSY, CDR2 FQNENV. The CDR3 contains 15 residues. CDR3 sequence: CASSYGQGSNQPQHF. CDR3 sequence (DNA): TGTGCCAGCAGCTATGGACAGGGCAGCAATCAGCCCCAGCATTTT.

The chain joins TRBV15 to TRBJ2-1, with D possibly TRBD1 on 6 matching bases. This CDR3 has 14 residues. CDR1 LNHNV and CDR2 YYDKDF come from the germline V gene (reference sequence). V shed 4 bases and J shed 6 bases, with 13 bases lying between them. CDR3 nucleotide sequence: TGTGCCACCAGCACTGTCGTACAGGGCAATGAGCAGTTCTTC. It specifies CATSTVVQGNEQFF.

This clone was detected only once. CDR3 coding DNA: TGTGCCATCAGCTTAGCGGGGGGGTCCTACAATGAGCAGTTCTTC. Its translation: CAISLAGGSYNEQFF. This sequence joins TRBV10-3 and TRBJ2-1; 11 nucleotides line up with TRBD2. Germline V gene sequence: CDR1 ENHRY, CDR2 SYGVKD. CDR3 length: 15 amino acids. J was trimmed by 1 base and V by 6 bases; bases with no gene match: 2.

This chain connects TRBV7-2 to TRBJ2-5; TRBD2 agrees at 8 bases. There are 15 residues in the CDR3. V gave up 5 bases and J gave up 2 bases; unmatched junction bases: 7. The germline gives CDR1 SGHTA, CDR2 FQGNSA. For the CDR3, the DNA is TGTGCCAGCAGCCCAGGTGCGGGGGGTCAAGAGACCCAGTACTTC. This gives the protein CASSPGAGGQETQYF.

The rearrangement joins TRBV6-6 to TRBJ2-2; 14 bases line up with TRBD2. The CDR3 loop spans 15 amino acids. Germline V CDR1 and CDR2: MNHNY, SVGAGI (reference sequence). V lost 6 bases and J lost 9; bases outside the gene matches: 6. Here the CDR3 DNA reads TGTGCCAGCAGACCGGGACTAGCGGGGGTGCGGGAGCTGTTTTTT. It yields the protein CASRPGLAGVRELFF.

The J gene is TRBJ1-1, the V gene TRBV28, with D possibly being TRBD1 (6 bases). The V and J ends lost 5 bases and 2 bases respectively, with 21 bases between them. Germline CDR1 and CDR2: MDHEN and SYDVKM. The CDR3 loop spans 17 amino acids. The CDR3 protein is CASSGGRGLPLNTEAFF. DNA of the CDR3: TGTGCCAGCAGTGGGGGCAGGGGCCTACCTTTAAACACTGAAGCTTTCTTT.

V and J are TRBV28 and TRBJ2-1; 11 nucleotides line up with TRBD1. Germline CDR1 reads MDHEN; CDR2 reads SYDVKM. The CDR3 sequence is 16 residues long. The V segment lost 1 base and the J segment 6 bases; nucleotides outside the gene matches: 5. CDR3 loop: CASSLSPGTGGNEQFF. CDR3 DNA sequence: TGTGCCAGCAGTTTATCCCCCGGGACAGGGGGCAATGAGCAGTTCTTC.

This clone is a singleton in its sample. The rearrangement uses TRBV28 and TRBJ2-5, with D perhaps matching TRBD2 (7 bases). The germline V and J ends were trimmed by 2 bases and 1 base, with 11 bases remaining between them. Germline CDR1 MDHEN, CDR2 SYDVKM. The CDR3 is 15 amino acids. CDR3 DNA: TGTGCCAGCAGTTTAGGGGGGGCCTTCCAAGAGACCCAGTACTTC. As protein: CASSLGGAFQETQYF.

The V gene is TRBV2, the J gene TRBJ1-4; TRBD1 might be the D (5 bases). This CDR3 is 14 amino acids long. Trimming removed 7 bases from V and 5 bases from J, with 14 bases in between. CDR1 and CDR2 (germline): SNHLY, FYNNEI. CDR3 sequence reads: CASTRAGGNEKLFF. For the CDR3, the DNA is TGTGCCAGCACCCGAGCGGGGGGGAATGAAAAACTGTTTTTT.

The V gene is TRBV30, the J gene TRBJ1-1; D remains unclear. Trimming took 5 bases from V and 4 from J, leaving 14 bases between them. The CDR3 has 13 residues. Germline values: CDR1 GTSNPN, CDR2 SVGIG (reference sequence). CDR3 in DNA: TGTGCCTGGGACCTAGAAAAGGCCACTGAAGCTTTCTTT. It encodes CAWDLEKATEAFF. The full variable domain, rest sourced from reference TRBV30 and TRBJ1-1, is SQTIHQWPATLVQPVGSPLSLECTVEGTSNPNLYWYRQAAGRGLQLLFYSVGIGQISSEVPQNLSASRPQDRQFILSSKKLLLSDSGFYLCAWDLEKATEAFFGQGTRLTVV.

The chain carries TRBV27 and TRBJ2-1; perhaps TRBD2 as D (7 bases). The V gene lost 7 bases and the J gene lost 7 bases, with 20 bases spanning the gap. This CDR3 is 15 amino acids long. Per the germline V gene, CDR1 is MNHEY and CDR2 is SMNVEV (reference sequence). The CDR3: CASIKGGGPPNEQFF. The DNA of the CDR3 is TGTGCCAGCATCAAGGGGGGGGGCCCCCCAAATGAGCAGTTCTTC.

The chain combines TRBV7-6 with TRBJ1-6; 10 nucleotides line up with TRBD1. V shed 2 bases, J shed 5 bases, and the junction held 3 bases outside the gene matches. The CDR3 runs to 16 residues. Germline V gene lookup returns CDR1 SGHVS and CDR2 FNYEAQ. DNA of the CDR3: TGTGCCAGCAGCTTAATGGACAGGGGGGATAATTCACCCCTCCACTTT. As protein: CASSLMDRGDNSPLHF.